This T cell receptor beta chain originates from a study of blood T cells in healthy people across ages (dated by TCRdb to 2013 to 2016). Looking at the study overall: In model experiments, roughly one uniquely barcoded TCR beta cDNA molecule per two T cells was captured by template switching. The study measured age-related changes in TCR beta repertoire diversity using deep sequencing normalized with unique cDNA molecular identifiers. Four age groups were formed from the donors: young (average approximately 15 years), middle-aged (around 41), aged (62) and long-lived (about 75). To avoid experimental bias, donors of different ages were randomly spread across the sequencing lanes. For two donors (one aged 18 to 30 and one aged 80 or older), the study analyzed two additional independent replicas of 1 million unique cDNA reads from the same blood draw.

With respect to this clonotype: Its antigen is unknown. No much larger clone is present one base from it, and per-base qualities are unavailable.

Library method: 5' RACE. This sample was sequenced with an Illumina HiSeq 2500. A second PCR of roughly 7 to 11 cycles was run with a J-beta primer mix and a sample-barcoded 5' primer. A template-switch 5' adaptor carrying 12 random nucleotides introduced a unique molecular identifier onto each TCR beta cDNA molecule. Each sample yielded at least 2.5 million CDR3-containing paired-end reads. First-strand cDNA synthesis was performed from all RNA using the Mint cDNA synthesis kit, with priming by a TRBC-specific oligonucleotide. All cDNA was treated with uracil-DNA glycosylase and then went through a first 18-cycle PCR with the universal primers M1SS and BC2_uni_R. Per the source publication's procedure: Normalization of each sample was performed by random selection of 1 million high-quality reads, each carrying a distinct molecular identifier. Instead of being binned into consensus sequences, reads that shared molecular identifiers were thrown out. MiTCR, run with a Q25 quality threshold and the strictest error-elimination algorithm, handled CDR3 identification, clonotype clustering and error correction. A nonparametric unseen species model with Euler transformation was used to estimate lower-bound total TCR beta diversity. The public sequencing data were trimmed at Q25 with fastp and processed into clonotypes with MiXCR by TCRdb, which kept only in-frame beta chains. Rows matching on CDR3 protein sequence are summarized as one entry with the most common DNA and genes. The V and J calls and clone size are TCRdb's, not the authors'. This sample comprises about 1.4 million distinct CDR3 sequences, approximately 59% of them detected only once. More than 6% of the sample goes to the ten largest clones.

Donors were 35 to 40 systemically healthy Caucasian individuals from Russia aged roughly 6 to 95 years. About 9.1 milliliters of peripheral blood were collected from each donor into EDTA-treated Vacutainer tubes. Ficoll-Paque density-gradient centrifugation was used to isolate PBMCs, with at least 7 million per sample. Trizol reagent was used to extract total RNA from PBMCs, with at least 6 micrograms per sample. For every donor, flow cytometry on a PBMC aliquot measured the percentage of naive CD45RAhigh/CD27high T cells. Broad study findings and their caveats: Conclusive comparison of naive and antigen-experienced compartments was prevented by the profiling of bulk unsorted PBMCs. A strong correlation was found between observed TCR beta diversity and the percentage of naive T cells measured by flow cytometry. Estimates of total diversity from one million sequenced T cells were regarded as lower bounds and underestimates. Because the CMV infection status of the donors was unknown, age-related changes in expanded clonotypes may potentially have been confounded. Observed TCR beta diversity per million T cells fell roughly linearly with age, and a significant reduction was already apparent by age approximately 41. Compared with the aged group, the long-lived group had more naive CD4+ T cells, fewer expanded clones and increased TCR diversity, a pattern suggesting age selection.

Trimming removed 5 bases from V and 8 bases from J; the gene matches leave 14 bases unexplained. Taken from cysteine to phenylalanine, the CDR3 has 16 residues. Of all the DNA, just the CDR3 is kept, 48 bases in frame from base 1. The receptor chain draws on TRBV12-3 or TRBV12-4 and TRBJ2-1; 8 bases in the middle match TRBD2. Sequenced material: blood. This sequence was found in a man aged 18 to 35 in good health. CDR3 loop: CASSPGRARGFDEQFF. The DNA sequence follows: TGTGCCAGCAGTCCCGGGAGGGCGCGGGGTTTCGATGAGCAGTTCTTC.